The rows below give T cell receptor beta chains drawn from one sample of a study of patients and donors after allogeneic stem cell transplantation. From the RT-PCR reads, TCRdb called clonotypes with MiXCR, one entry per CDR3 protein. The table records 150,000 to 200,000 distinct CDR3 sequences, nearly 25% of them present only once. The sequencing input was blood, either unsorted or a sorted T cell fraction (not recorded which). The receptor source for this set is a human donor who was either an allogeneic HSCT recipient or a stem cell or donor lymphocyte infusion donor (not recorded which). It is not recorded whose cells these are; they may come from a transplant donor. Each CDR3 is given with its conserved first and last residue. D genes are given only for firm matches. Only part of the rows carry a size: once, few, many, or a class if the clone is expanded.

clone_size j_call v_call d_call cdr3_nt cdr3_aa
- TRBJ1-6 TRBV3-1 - TGTGCCAGCAGCCAAGATTTCCTCCGCTCCTATAATTCACCCCTCCACTTT CASSQDFLRSYNSPLHF
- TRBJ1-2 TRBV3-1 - TGTGCCAGCACCTCAGACGGGTGGCAGGGGCCATATGGCTACACCTTC CASTSDGWQGPYGYTF
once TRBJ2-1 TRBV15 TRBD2 TGTGCCACCAGCAGAGTCTTAGCGGGATTCTACAATGAGCAGTTCTTC CATSRVLAGFYNEQFF
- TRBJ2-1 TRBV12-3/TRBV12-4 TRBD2 TGTGCCAGCAGTTTAAGGCTAGCGGGGGGGAATGAGCAGTTCTTC CASSLRLAGGNEQFF
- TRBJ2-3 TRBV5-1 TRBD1 TGCGCCAGCACGGGACAGGGAAACAAGTATTTT CASTGQGNKYF
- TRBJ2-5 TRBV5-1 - TGCGCCAGCAGCTTGACTCTGAAACAAGAGACCCAGTACTTC CASSLTLKQETQYF
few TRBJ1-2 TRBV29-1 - TGCAGCGTTGTCAGGGCCGCTAACTATGGCTACACCTTC CSVVRAANYGYTF
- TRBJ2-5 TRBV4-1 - TGCGCCAGCAGCCCTAAAATCCCCGGGGGCCAAGAGACCCAGTACTTC CASSPKIPGGQETQYF
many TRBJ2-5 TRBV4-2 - TGTGCCAGCAGCCAAGATTTGGTCTCCGAAGAGACCCAGTACTTC CASSQDLVSEETQYF
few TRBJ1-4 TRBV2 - TGTGCCAGCAGAACAGGGTCAACTAATGAAAAACTGTTTTTT CASRTGSTNEKLFF
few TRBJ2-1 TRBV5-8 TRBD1 TGTGCCAGCAGCTTGTATCGGACAGGCAATGAGCAGTTCTTC CASSLYRTGNEQFF
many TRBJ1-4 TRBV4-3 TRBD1 TGCGCCAGCAGCCCCCGGACAGGGGATGAAAAACTGTTTTTT CASSPRTGDEKLFF
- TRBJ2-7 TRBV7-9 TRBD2 TGTGCCAGCAGCTCCGGGGGAGCGGGGACTCTATACGAGCAGTACTTC CASSSGGAGTLYEQYF
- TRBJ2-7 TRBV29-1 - TGCAGCGTCCGGACGGGCTACGAGCAGTACTTC CSVRTGYEQYF
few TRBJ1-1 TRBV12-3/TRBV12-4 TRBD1 TGTGCCAGCAGCGGACAGGGCAGGTTCCGTGTAGCTTTCTTT CASSGQGRFRVAFF
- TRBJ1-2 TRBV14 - TGTGCCAGCAGCCAAGAGTGGAGTTTATCTGGAGGCTACACCTTC CASSQEWSLSGGYTF
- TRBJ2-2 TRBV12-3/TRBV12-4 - TGTGCCAGCAGTTGGGAACCATGGGGTACCGGGGAGCTGTTTTTT CASSWEPWGTGELFF
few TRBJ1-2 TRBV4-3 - TGCGCCAGCAGCCAAGAGGTCCGTTACCTCTATGGCTACACCTTC CASSQEVRYLYGYTF
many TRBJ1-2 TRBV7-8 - TGTGCCAGCAGCCCACCCTATAATACAGGGTCTGACTATGGCTACACCTTC CASSPPYNTGSDYGYTF
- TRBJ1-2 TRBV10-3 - TGTGCCATCAAGGGACGGGCTATTAACTATGGCTACACCTTC CAIKGRAINYGYTF
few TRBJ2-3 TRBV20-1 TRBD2 TGCAGTGGGGTAGCGGGGCCCTACACAGATACGCAGTATTTT CSGVAGPYTDTQYF
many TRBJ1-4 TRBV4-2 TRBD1 TGTGCCAGCAGCACCCGGGACAGGGGGCGCCTTAATGAAAAACTGTTTTTT CASSTRDRGRLNEKLFF
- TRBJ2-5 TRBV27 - TGTGCCAGGGGGACTCGCAAAGAGACCCAGTACTTC CARGTRKETQYF
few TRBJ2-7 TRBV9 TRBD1 TGTGCCAGCAGCCCCCAGGGGGCGAGCTCCTACGAGCAGTACTTC CASSPQGASSYEQYF
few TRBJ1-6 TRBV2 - TGTGCCAGCAGTGACGAGAATTCACCCCTCCACTTT CASSDENSPLHF
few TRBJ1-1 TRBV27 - TGTGCCAGCAATCATGGGTTAGAAGCTTTCTTT CASNHGLEAFF
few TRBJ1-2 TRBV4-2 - TGTGCCAGCAGCCAAGATTGGGGGGAGGCTGGGGGCTACACCTTC CASSQDWGEAGGYTF
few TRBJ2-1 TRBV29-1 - TGCAGCGTTGTACCGGGGGCGGGTGAGCAGTTCTTC CSVVPGAGEQFF
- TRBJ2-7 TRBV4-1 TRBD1 TGCGCCAGCAGCCAAGATCGGGGACAGGGCTACGAGCAGTACTTC CASSQDRGQGYEQYF
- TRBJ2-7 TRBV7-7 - TGTGCCAGCAGCCCCGGAAAGATTATAGGACCCCTCTACGAGCAGTACTTC CASSPGKIIGPLYEQYF
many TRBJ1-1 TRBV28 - TGTGCCAGCGGGCTGACAGTGAAGATGGGAGCTTTCTTT CASGLTVKMGAFF
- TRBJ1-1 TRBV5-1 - TGCGCCAGCAGCCTGTTGGCGTCAGTTTCTCAAAGGCAGGACACTGAAGCTTTCTTT CASSLLASVSQRQDTEAFF
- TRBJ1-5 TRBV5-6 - TGTGCCAGCAGCTTGTCTGCGACGGGCCTTAATCAGCCCCAGCATTTT CASSLSATGLNQPQHF
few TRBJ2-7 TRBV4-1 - TGCGCCAGCAGCCAAATCGATTCTTTCTCCGAGCAGTACTTC CASSQIDSFSEQYF
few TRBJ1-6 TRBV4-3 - TGCGCCAGCAGCCAAGAATATTACCCCAGGGGTTCACCCCTCCACTTT CASSQEYYPRGSPLHF
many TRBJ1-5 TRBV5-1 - TGCGCCAGCAGCTTGAACTCCCTGGATCAGCCCCAGCATTTT CASSLNSLDQPQHF
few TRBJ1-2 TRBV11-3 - TGTGCCAGCAGCTTAGTTTCTGGCAGGACTAACTATGGCTACACCTTC CASSLVSGRTNYGYTF
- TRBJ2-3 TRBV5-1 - TGCGCCAGCAGTGGGCGGAAAAGCACAGATACGCAGTATTTT CASSGRKSTDTQYF
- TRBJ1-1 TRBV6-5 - TGTGCCAGCAGTCCGGGGGGACCCCAGGTTCCGCTCGTGAGTAGGGAAGCTTTCTTT CASSPGGPQVPLVSREAFF
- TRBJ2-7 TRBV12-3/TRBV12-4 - TGTGCCAGCAGTTTGTGGGACCCCTACGAGCAGTACTTC CASSLWDPYEQYF
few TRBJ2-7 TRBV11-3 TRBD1 TGTGCCAGCAGCCCTAGGGGACAGAACTCCTACGAGCAGTACTTC CASSPRGQNSYEQYF
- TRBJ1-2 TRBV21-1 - TGTGCCAGCAGCACCCACCGGGACAGCCATTATGGCTACACCTTC CASSTHRDSHYGYTF